This T cell receptor beta chain emerged from a study of OX40 agonist ivuxolimab in advanced cancers. Study summary: Patients took ivuxolimab, an agonistic anti-OX40 (CD134) antibody. Two cutaneous melanoma patients and one hepatocellular carcinoma patient, three in all, had partial responses.

The CDR3 spans 16 residues. Germline V lookup: CDR1 SGHRS, CDR2 YFSETQ. Between the trimmed V and J ends, which lost 0 bases and 0 bases, there was a span of 10 bases. TCRdb keeps only in-frame clones here, not all; method: immunoSEQ multiplex PCR. The sample lists around 100,000 clones, roughly 90% occurring once. The source was CD4+ or CD8+ T cells sorted from blood, collected in a trial of the OX40 agonist ivuxolimab. The rearrangement joins TRBV5-1 to TRBJ1-3; D gene unclear. This clonotype originated in an adult with an advanced solid tumor such as melanoma, head and neck, liver or kidney cancer. The DNA for the CDR3 is TGCGCCAGCAGCTTGGGATCTACCCTCTCTGGAAACACCATATATTTT. This sequence encodes CASSLGSTLSGNTIYF.